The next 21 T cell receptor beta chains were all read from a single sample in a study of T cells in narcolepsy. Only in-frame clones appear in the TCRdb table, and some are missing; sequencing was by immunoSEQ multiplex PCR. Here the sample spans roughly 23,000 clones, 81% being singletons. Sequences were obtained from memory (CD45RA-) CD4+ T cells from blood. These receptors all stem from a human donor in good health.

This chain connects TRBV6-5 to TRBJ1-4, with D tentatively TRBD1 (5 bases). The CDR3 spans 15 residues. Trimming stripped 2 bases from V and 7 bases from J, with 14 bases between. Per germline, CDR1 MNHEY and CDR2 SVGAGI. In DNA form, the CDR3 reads TGTGCCAGCAGTTACCAGGGATCCGATGGTGAAAAACTGTTTTTT. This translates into CASSYQGSDGEKLFF.

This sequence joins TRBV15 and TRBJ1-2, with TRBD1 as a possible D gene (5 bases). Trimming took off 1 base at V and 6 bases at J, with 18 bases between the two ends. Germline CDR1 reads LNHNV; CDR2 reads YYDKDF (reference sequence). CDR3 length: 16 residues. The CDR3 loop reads CATSRGSGSRDHGYTF. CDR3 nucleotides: TGTGCCACCAGCAGAGGGTCAGGGAGCCGAGACCATGGCTACACCTTC.

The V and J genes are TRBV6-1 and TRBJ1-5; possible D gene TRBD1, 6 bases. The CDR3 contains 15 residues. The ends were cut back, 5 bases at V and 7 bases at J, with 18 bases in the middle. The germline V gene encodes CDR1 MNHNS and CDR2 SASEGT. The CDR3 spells CASSSRDNSGQPQHF. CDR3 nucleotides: TGTGCCAGCAGTAGTCGGGACAACTCAGGGCAGCCCCAGCATTTT.

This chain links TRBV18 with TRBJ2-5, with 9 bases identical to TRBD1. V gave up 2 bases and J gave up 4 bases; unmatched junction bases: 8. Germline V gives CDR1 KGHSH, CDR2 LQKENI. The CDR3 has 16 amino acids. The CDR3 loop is CASSPSPPGQGETQYF. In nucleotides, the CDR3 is TGTGCCAGCTCACCATCCCCTCCGGGACAGGGAGAGACCCAGTACTTC.

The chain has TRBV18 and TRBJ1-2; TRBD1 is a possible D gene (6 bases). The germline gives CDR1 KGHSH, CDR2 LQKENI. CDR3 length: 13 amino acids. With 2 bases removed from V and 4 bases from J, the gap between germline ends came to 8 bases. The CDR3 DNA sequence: TGTGCCAGCTCACCAGGGGGCACCTATGGCTACACCTTC. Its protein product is CASSPGGTYGYTF.

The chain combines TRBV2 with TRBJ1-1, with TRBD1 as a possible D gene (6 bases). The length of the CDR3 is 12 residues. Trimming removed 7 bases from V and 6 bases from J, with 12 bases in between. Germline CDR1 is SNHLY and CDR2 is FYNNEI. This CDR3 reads CASKVGGPEAFF. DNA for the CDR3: TGTGCCAGCAAGGTCGGGGGCCCTGAAGCTTTCTTT.

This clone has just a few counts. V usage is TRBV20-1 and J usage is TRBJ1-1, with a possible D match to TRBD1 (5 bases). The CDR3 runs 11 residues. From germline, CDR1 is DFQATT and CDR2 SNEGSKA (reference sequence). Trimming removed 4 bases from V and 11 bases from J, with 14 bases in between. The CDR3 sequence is CSAKGWLGAFF. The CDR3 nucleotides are TGCAGTGCTAAGGGGTGGTTGGGGGCTTTCTTT.

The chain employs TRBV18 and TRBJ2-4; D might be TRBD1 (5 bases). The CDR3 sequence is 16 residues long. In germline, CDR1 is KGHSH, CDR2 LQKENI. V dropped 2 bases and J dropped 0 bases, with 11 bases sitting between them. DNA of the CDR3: TGTGCCAGCTCACCAGAAGGGGCCTTAGCCAAAAACATTCAGTACTTC. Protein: CASSPEGALAKNIQYF.

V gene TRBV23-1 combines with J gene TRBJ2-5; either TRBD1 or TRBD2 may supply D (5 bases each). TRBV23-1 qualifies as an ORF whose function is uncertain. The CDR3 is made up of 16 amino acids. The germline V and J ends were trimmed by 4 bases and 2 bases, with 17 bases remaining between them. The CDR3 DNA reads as TGCGCCAGCAGTCCGGGACCGGCCTGGCGGCAAGAGACCCAGTACTTC. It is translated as CASSPGPAWRQETQYF.

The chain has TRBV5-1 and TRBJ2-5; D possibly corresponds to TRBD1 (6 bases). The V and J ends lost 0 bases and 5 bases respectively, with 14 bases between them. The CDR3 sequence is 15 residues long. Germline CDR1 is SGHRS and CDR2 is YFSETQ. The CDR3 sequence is CASSLGGTQRETQYF. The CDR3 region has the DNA TGCGCCAGCAGCTTGGGGGGGACACAGAGGGAGACCCAGTACTTC.

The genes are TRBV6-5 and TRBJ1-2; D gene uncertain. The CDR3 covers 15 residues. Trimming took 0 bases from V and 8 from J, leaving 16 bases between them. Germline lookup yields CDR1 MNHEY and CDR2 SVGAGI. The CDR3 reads CASSYSGQLGGGYTF. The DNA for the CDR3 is TGTGCCAGCAGTTACTCGGGTCAGCTCGGAGGGGGCTACACCTTC.

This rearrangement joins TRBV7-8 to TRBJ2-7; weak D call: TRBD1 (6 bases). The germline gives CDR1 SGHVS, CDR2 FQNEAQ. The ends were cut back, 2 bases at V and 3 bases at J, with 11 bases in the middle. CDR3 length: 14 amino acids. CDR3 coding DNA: TGTGCCAGCAGCTTACAGACAGGTAGCTACGAGCAGTACTTC. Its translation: CASSLQTGSYEQYF.

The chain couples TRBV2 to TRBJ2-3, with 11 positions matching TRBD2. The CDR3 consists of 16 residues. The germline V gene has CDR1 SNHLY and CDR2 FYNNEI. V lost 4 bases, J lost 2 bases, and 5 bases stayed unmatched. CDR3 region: CASSVLAGGLTDTQYF. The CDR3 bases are TGTGCCAGCAGTGTCCTAGCGGGGGGCCTCACAGATACGCAGTATTTT.

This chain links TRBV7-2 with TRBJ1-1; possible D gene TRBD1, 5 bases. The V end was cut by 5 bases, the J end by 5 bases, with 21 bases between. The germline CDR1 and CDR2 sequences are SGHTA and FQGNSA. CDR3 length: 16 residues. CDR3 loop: CASSIRIVAGGTEAFF. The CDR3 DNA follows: TGTGCCAGCAGCATACGAATAGTGGCGGGGGGGACTGAAGCTTTCTTT.

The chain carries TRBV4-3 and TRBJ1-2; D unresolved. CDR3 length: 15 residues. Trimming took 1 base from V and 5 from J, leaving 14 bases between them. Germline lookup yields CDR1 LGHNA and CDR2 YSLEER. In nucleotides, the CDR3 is TGCGCCAGCAGCCAAGTCGACGGAGATTCTTATGGCTACACCTTC. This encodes CASSQVDGDSYGYTF.

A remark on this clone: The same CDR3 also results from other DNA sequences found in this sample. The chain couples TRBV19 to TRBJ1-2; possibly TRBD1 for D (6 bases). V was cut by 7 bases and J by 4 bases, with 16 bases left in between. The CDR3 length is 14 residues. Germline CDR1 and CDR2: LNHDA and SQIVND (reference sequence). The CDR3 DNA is TGTGCCAGTACCCCCCGGGGCAGGGGCTATGGCTACACCTTC. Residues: CASTPRGRGYGYTF. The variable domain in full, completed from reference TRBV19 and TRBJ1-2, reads DGGITQSPKYLFRKEGQNVTLSCEQNLNHDAMYWYRQDPGQGLRLIYYSQIVNDFQKGDIAEGYSVSREKKESFPLTVTSAQKNPTAFYLCASTPRGRGYGYTFGSGTRLTVV.

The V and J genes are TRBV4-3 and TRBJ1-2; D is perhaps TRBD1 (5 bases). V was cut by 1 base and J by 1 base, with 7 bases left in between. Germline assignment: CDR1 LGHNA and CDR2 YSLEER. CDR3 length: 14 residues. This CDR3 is CASSQGGLNYGYTF. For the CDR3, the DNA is TGCGCCAGCAGCCAAGGGGGCCTTAACTATGGCTACACCTTC.

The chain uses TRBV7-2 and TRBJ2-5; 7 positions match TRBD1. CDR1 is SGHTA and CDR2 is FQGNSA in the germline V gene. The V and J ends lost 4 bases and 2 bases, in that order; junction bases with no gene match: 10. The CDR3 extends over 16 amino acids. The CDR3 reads CASSSLAGTVQETQYF. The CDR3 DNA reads TGTGCCAGCAGCTCCCTGGCCGGGACAGTACAAGAGACCCAGTACTTC.

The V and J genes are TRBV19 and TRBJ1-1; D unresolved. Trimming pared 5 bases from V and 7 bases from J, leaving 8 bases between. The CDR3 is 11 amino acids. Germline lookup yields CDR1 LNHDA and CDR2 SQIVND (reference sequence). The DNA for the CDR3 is TGTGCCAGTAGTTTGTTTTATGAAGCTTTCTTT. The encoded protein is CASSLFYEAFF.

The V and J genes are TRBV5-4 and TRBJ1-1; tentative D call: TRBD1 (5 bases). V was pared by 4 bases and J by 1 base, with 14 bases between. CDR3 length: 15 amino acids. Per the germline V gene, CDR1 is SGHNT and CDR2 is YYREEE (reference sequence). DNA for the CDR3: TGTGCCAGCAGCCCGGCTGGGGCAGGGAACACTGAAGCTTTCTTT. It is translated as CASSPAGAGNTEAFF.

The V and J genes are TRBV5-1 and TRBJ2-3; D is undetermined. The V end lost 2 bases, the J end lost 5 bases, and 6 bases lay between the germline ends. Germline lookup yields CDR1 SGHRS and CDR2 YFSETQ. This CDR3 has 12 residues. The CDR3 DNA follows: TGCGCCAGCAGCTTATACCTAGATACGCAGTATTTT. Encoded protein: CASSLYLDTQYF.